What follows are 12 T cell receptor beta chains derived from one specimen sequenced in a study of blood T cells in healthy people across ages. A second about 6 to 11 cycle PCR used barcoded and J-beta primers. TCRdb reanalysed the 5' RACE reads using MiXCR and keeps one entry per CDR3 protein. The table has some 780,000 distinct CDR3 sequences, roughly three fifths seen once. The material sequenced was blood. Receptors originate from a man aged 35 to 55 in good health.

Regarding this clonotype: The junction does not match germline at one end; this may be a read error. V usage is TRBV11-2 and J usage is TRBJ2-1; the D is unclear. CDR1 is SGHAT and CDR2 is FQNNGV in the germline V gene. The CDR3 sequence is 16 residues long. In DNA form, the CDR3 reads TGTGCCAGCAGCTCAGATGGACCCGCCCTCGACAATGAGCAGATCTTC. Protein: CASSSDGPALDNEQIF.

About this clonotype: One junction end disagrees with the germline gene, perhaps due to a read error. V usage is TRBV7-2 and J usage is TRBJ2-5; 11 nucleotides match TRBD2. The CDR3 runs 15 residues. Per germline, CDR1 SGHTA and CDR2 FQGNSA. The CDR3 bases are TGTGCCAGCGGCTTAGCGGGGGGGGGCCAAGAGACCCAGTACTTC. Residues: CASGLAGGGQETQYF.

This clonotype has at least ten counts. V and J are TRBV24-1 and TRBJ2-7, with a weak D call TRBD1 (6 bases). V gave up 4 bases and J gave up 3 bases, with 9 bases separating them. The CDR3 consists of 13 residues. CDR1 is KGHDR, CDR2 SFDVKD, per germline. The CDR3 coding sequence is TGTGCCACCAGTGAACCGGACAGCTACGAGCAGTACTTC. Protein sequence: CATSEPDSYEQYF.

A few counts support this clonotype. The chain carries TRBV28 and TRBJ2-6, with 7 bases that match TRBD1. Trimming took 5 bases from V and 1 from J; bases not matched to a gene: 11. Germline values: CDR1 MDHEN, CDR2 SYDVKM. This CDR3 contains 18 residues. CDR3 sequence: CASSPQGQSLSGANVLTF. As DNA, the CDR3 is TGTGCCAGCAGTCCTCAGGGACAGAGCCTTTCTGGGGCCAACGTCCTGACTTTC. Using reference TRBV28 and TRBJ2-6 for the parts outside the CDR3, the full variable domain is DVKVTQSSRYLVKRTGEKVFLECVQDMDHENMFWYRQDPGLGLRLIYFSYDVKMKEKGDIPEGYSVSREKKERFSLILESASTNQTSMYLCASSPQGQSLSGANVLTFGAGSRLTVL.

The genes are TRBV6-5 and TRBJ1-4; weak D call: TRBD1 (5 bases). V was shortened by 10 bases and J by 5 bases, with 11 bases between the two germline ends. Germline assignment: CDR1 MNHEY and CDR2 SVGAGI. The CDR3 loop spans 12 amino acids. CDR3 protein: CATLGANEKLFF. The CDR3 DNA sequence: TGTGCCACCCTTGGGGCGAATGAAAAACTGTTTTTT.

This clonotype was detected once. This chain joins TRBV6-6 and TRBJ2-2, with TRBD2 identical over 9 bases. There are 15 residues in the CDR3. Trimming removed 8 bases from V and 5 bases from J; junction bases left unmatched: 9. Germline CDR1 MNHNY, CDR2 SVGAGI (reference sequence). CDR3 region: CASGVAGASTGELFF. The CDR3 nucleotides read TGTGCCAGCGGGGTAGCGGGAGCAAGTACCGGGGAGCTGTTTTTT.

This clonotype was detected only a few times. This chain connects TRBV29-1 to TRBJ2-7, with 9 bases that match TRBD1. The CDR3 sequence is 12 residues long. The V segment lost 4 bases and the J segment 6 bases; nucleotides outside the gene matches: 4. Germline CDR1 and CDR2: SQVTM and ANQGSEA. The CDR3 DNA reads TGCAGCGTTGTGGGACAGGGCGGCGAGCAGTACTTC. As protein: CSVVGQGGEQYF.

The V call is TRBV25-1, the J call TRBJ1-1, with TRBD1 matching over 7 bases. The V segment lost 8 bases and the J segment 0 bases; nucleotides outside the gene matches: 6. This CDR3 is built from 14 residues. Germline assignment: CDR1 MGHDK and CDR2 SYGVNS. DNA of the CDR3: TGTGCCAGCGCCAGACAGGGAGTGAACACTGAAGCTTTCTTT. Its translation: CASARQGVNTEAFF. Using reference TRBV25-1 and TRBJ1-1 for the parts outside the CDR3, the full variable domain is EADIYQTPRYLVIGTGKKITLECSQTMGHDKMYWYQQDPGMELHLIHYSYGVNSTEKGDLSSESTVSRIRTEHFPLTLESARPSHTSQYLCASARQGVNTEAFFGQGTRLTVV.

The chain employs TRBV6-5 and TRBJ1-2; D call uncertain. With 0 bases removed from V and 6 bases from J, the gap between germline ends came to 8 bases. Germline CDR1 and CDR2: MNHEY and SVGAGI. The CDR3 is 13 amino acids. The CDR3 DNA reads as TGTGCCAGCAGTTACTCGAGAGGCAATGGCTACACCTTC. Protein sequence: CASSYSRGNGYTF.

V and J are TRBV28 and TRBJ1-5, with no clear D. With 2 bases removed from V and 4 bases from J, the gap between germline ends came to 9 bases. The CDR3 has 14 residues. Germline lookup yields CDR1 MDHEN and CDR2 SYDVKM. CDR3 loop: CASSLPWENQPQHF. In DNA, the CDR3 is TGTGCCAGCAGTTTACCCTGGGAAAATCAGCCCCAGCATTTT.

The V gene is TRBV28, the J gene TRBJ1-5; D is unresolved. Germline CDR1 MDHEN, CDR2 SYDVKM. This CDR3 contains 12 residues. The germline V and J ends were trimmed by 4 bases and 9 bases, with 10 bases remaining between them. The CDR3 DNA sequence: TGTGCCAGCAGTTGGCCCCTGGGGCCCCAGCATTTT. Residues: CASSWPLGPQHF.

This clonotype was picked up one time. This rearrangement joins TRBV30 to TRBJ2-5, with a tentative D call TRBD2 (6 bases). V lost 2 bases and J lost 4, with 20 bases in between. The germline CDR1 and CDR2 sequences are GTSNPN and SVGIG (reference sequence). This CDR3 is 16 amino acids long. The CDR3 DNA follows: TGTGCCTGGAGTTTTTTGGTCCTCAACGGGGGAGAGACCCAGTACTTC. Amino acid sequence: CAWSFLVLNGGETQYF.